What follows is one T cell receptor (beta chain) and its context. Its antigen remains unknown. The CDR3 consists of 17 residues. Germline V lookup: CDR1 SGHTA, CDR2 FQGNSA. V trimming: 1 base; J trimming: 5 bases; junction bases outside the gene matches: 6. With each sample, at least 6 micrograms of total RNA were extracted. It was with a sample-barcoded 5' primer and a J-beta primer mix that a second PCR of roughly 7 to 12 cycles was run. A single record per CDR3 protein comes from TCRdb applying MiXCR to the 5' RACE reads. The sample records fewer than 2,000,000 distinct CDR3 sequences, about 39% being singletons. The sample belongs to a study of blood T cells in healthy people across ages. Across the whole study: Per every two T cells, about one barcoded beta molecule was captured by template switching. General observations from the study: Higher naive T cell percentage went strongly together with higher TCR beta diversity.

Input material: blood. The chain recombines TRBV7-2 with TRBJ2-1, with 12 positions matching TRBD2. This clonotype was sampled from a human donor in good health. The CDR3 DNA sequence: TGTGCCAGCAGCTTAGTTCCTAGCGGGGGGGCAAACAATGAGCAGTTCTTC. Its translation is CASSLVPSGGANNEQFF.